This T cell receptor beta chain appears in the sequencing data of a study of T cell repertoires in cytomegalovirus infection. TCRdb reprocessed the reads with MiXCR, giving one entry per CDR3 protein. The table records 150,000 to 200,000 distinct CDR3 sequences, more than 15% of them present only once. This clonotype came up a few times. This TCR derives from a human donor in good health (CMV status not recorded). Some clones in this sample may be carry-over from other donors' samples. The specimen sequenced was CD8+ T cells from PBMCs.

The DNA of the CDR3 is TGTGCCAGCAGCACTATCAGGGGTGGGAACACTGAAGCTTTCTTT. Protein sequence: CASSTIRGGNTEAFF. The chain links TRBV28 to TRBJ1-1; weak D call: TRBD1 (6 bases). V was clipped by 6 bases and J by 1 base, with 15 bases between them. The CDR3 is made up of 15 amino acids. CDR1 and CDR2 from the germline V gene are MDHEN and SYDVKM.